This TCR beta chain is from a study of T cell changes during pregnancy in multiple sclerosis. Germline loops: CDR1 LNHDA, CDR2 SQIVND (reference sequence). The junction had 27 bases not matched to a gene; V was cut back by 4 bases and J by 5 bases. CDR3 length: 22 residues. TCRdb's copy holds only in-frame clones and misses some; the assay was immunoSEQ multiplex PCR. This repertoire shows approximately 33,000 clones, approximately 86% found once; its top ten account for 0.6% to 0.8%. This sequence joins TRBV19 and TRBJ2-2, with 8 bases aligning to TRBD1. The material sequenced was CD4+ T cells from peripheral blood mononuclear cells, taken in the first trimester of pregnancy. The sequence was collected from a female donor in good health, enrolled as a control in a pregnancy study. CDR3 nucleotides: TGTGCCAGTAGTACCCCCGGACAGGGATCGCCAACTATTTGGGGGAGAACCGGGGAGCTGTTTTTT. Amino acid sequence: CASSTPGQGSPTIWGRTGELFF.